Reported below is one T cell receptor beta chain. The sample holds a few counts of this clonotype. This clone's antigen is unknown. Base qualities are missing; no much larger clone stands one base away. The record originates from a study of blood T cells in healthy people across ages (dated by TCRdb to the mid-2010s). Broadly, across the study: In model experiments, roughly one uniquely barcoded TCR beta cDNA molecule per two T cells was captured by template switching. To avoid experimental bias, donors of different ages were distributed randomly across sequencing lanes. Two additional independent replicas of 1 million unique cDNA reads from the same blood draw were analyzed for two donors (one aged 18 to 29 and one aged 80 or older). The donors were split into four age groups: young (average 16 years), middle-aged (around 37), aged (roughly 65) and long-lived (over 75). Age-related changes in TCR beta repertoire diversity were measured in the study by deep sequencing normalized with unique cDNA molecular identifiers.

The receptor library was made with 5' RACE. TCRdb names Illumina HiSeq 2500 as the instrument used. A second roughly 6 to 12 cycle PCR used a sample-barcoded 5' primer and a J-beta primer mix. Each TCR beta cDNA molecule received a unique molecular identifier from a template-switch 5' adaptor carrying 12 random nucleotides. Each sample yielded at least 2.5 million CDR3-containing paired-end reads. The Mint cDNA synthesis kit, primed by a TRBC-specific oligonucleotide, was used to synthesize first-strand cDNA from all RNA. Following uracil-DNA glycosylase treatment, all cDNA underwent a first 18-cycle PCR with the universal primers M1SS and BC2_uni_R. Per the original workflow: Normalization of each sample was performed by random selection of 1 million high-quality reads, each carrying a distinct molecular identifier. Reads with shared molecular identifiers were discarded instead of being binned into consensus sequences. MiTCR, run with a Q25 quality threshold and the strictest error-elimination algorithm, handled CDR3 identification, clonotype clustering and error correction. A nonparametric unseen species model using Euler transformation provided a lower-bound estimate of total TCR beta diversity. The raw public reads went through TCRdb reprocessing: fastp at Q25, MiXCR clone calling, in-frame beta chains kept. Here each entry gathers all rows of one CDR3 protein and keeps the most common genes and DNA. TCRdb, not the authors, supplied the V and J calls. In this sample the table shows roughly 1.4 million distinct CDR3 sequences, around 59% of which occur a single time. The ten largest clones add up to over 5.5% of the sample.

The donors were roughly 38 Caucasian individuals from Russia, aged roughly 6 to 95 years, who were systemically healthy. Approximately 10 milliliters of peripheral blood were collected from each donor into EDTA-treated Vacutainer tubes. Ficoll-Paque density-gradient centrifugation was used to isolate PBMCs, with at least 6.5 million per sample. Total RNA, at least 5 micrograms per sample, was extracted from PBMCs with Trizol reagent. For every donor, an aliquot of PBMCs went through flow cytometry to measure the percentages of naive CD45RAhigh/CD27high T cells. V and J lose 2 bases and 8 bases, and a span of 15 bases separates them. The germline V gene sets CDR1 to MGHRA and CDR2 to YSYEKL. The CDR3 spans 14 residues, from the cysteine through the phenylalanine. Only the CDR3 DNA is retained, 42 bases long and in frame from the first base. What the study reported, not specific to this receptor: Bulk unsorted PBMC profiling prevented conclusive comparison of naive and antigen-experienced compartments. The long-lived group showed more naive CD4+ T cells, fewer expanded clones and increased TCR diversity than the aged group, suggesting age selection. There was a strong correlation between observed TCR beta diversity and the percentage of naive T cells measured by flow cytometry. Estimates of total diversity based on one million sequenced T cells were considered lower bounds and underestimates. As age increased, observed TCR beta diversity per million T cells dropped in a roughly linear way, and a significant reduction was already evident by age 40. Because donor CMV infection status was unknown, age-related changes in expanded clonotypes were potentially confounded.

The sample consisted of blood. The chain is encoded by TRBV4-1 joined to TRBJ1-2; 6 matching bases give a weak D call of TRBD1. The sequence was obtained from a young man in good health. The CDR3 reads as follows: CASSQYSGHNGYTF. The DNA reads TGCGCCAGCAGCCAATACTCGGGACATAACGGCTACACCTTC.